This T cell receptor beta chain was obtained from a study of CD8 T cells in ankylosing spondylitis. Overall study findings and caveats: Disease-associated clones were reportedly significantly overrepresented in matched ankylosing spondylitis synovial fluid. A TCR beta motif of roughly eight highly homologous variants appeared characteristic of ankylosing spondylitis blood.

The V end was cut by 3 bases, the J end by 4 bases, with 10 bases between. CDR1 and CDR2 from the germline V gene are SGHRS and YFSETQ. This CDR3 region has 13 residues. TCRdb re-analysed the 5' RACE reads in MiXCR, keeping a single row per CDR3 protein. The sample contains roughly 440,000 distinct CDR3 sequences, approximately 17% of which appear only once. Worth noting for this clonotype: What it recognizes is unknown.

Input material: blood, either unsorted or a sorted T cell fraction (not recorded which). The J gene is TRBJ1-2, the V gene TRBV5-1; D remains unclear. This receptor was taken from a male donor with ankylosing spondylitis. CDR3 sequence reads: CASSSGSRYGYTF. Written as DNA, the CDR3 is TGCGCCAGCAGCTCTGGGAGCCGCTATGGCTACACCTTC.